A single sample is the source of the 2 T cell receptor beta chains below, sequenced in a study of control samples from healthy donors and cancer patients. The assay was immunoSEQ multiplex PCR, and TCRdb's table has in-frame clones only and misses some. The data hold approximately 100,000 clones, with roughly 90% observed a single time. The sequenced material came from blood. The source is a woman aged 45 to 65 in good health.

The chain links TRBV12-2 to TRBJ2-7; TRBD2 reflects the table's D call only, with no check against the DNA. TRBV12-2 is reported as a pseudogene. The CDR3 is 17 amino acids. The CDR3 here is CASRSPKAGYLWYEQYV. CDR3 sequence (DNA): TGTGCAAGTCGCTCACCTAAAGCGGGGTACCTATGGTACGAGCAGTACGTC.

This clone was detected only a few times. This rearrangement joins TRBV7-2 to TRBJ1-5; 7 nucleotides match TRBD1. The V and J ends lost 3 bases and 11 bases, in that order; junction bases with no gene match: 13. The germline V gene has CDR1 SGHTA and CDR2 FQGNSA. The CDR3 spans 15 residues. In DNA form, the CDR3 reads TGTGCCAGCAGCTTCTCAATTGACAGGGCATCAGCCCAGCATTTT. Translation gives CASSFSIDRASAQHF. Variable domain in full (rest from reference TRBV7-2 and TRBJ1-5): GAGVSQSPSNKVTEKGKDVELRCDPISGHTALYWYRQSLGQGLEFLIYFQGNSAPDKSGLPSDRFSAERTGGSVSTLTIQRTQQEDSAVYLCASSFSIDRASAQHFGDGTRLSIL.